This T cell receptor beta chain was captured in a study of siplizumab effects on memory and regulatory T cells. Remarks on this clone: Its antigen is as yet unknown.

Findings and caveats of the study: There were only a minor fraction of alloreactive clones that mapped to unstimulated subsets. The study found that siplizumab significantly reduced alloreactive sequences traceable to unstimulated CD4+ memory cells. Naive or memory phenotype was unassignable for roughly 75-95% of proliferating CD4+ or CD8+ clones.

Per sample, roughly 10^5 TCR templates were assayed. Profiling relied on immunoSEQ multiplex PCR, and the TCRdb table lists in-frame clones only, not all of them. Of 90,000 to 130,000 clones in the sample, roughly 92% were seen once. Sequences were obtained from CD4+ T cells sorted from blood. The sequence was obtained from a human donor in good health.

The CDR3: CASSYGTGANQPQHF. The CDR3 nucleotides are TGTGCCAGCAGTTACGGGACAGGCGCCAATCAGCCCCAGCATTTT. V is TRBV6-5 and J is TRBJ1-5; 8 bases fit TRBD1. The V gene's germline CDR1 is MNHEY and CDR2 SVGAGI. The CDR3 sequence is 15 residues long. J gave up 3 bases and V 2 bases, and 3 bases lay outside the gene matches.